Below, one T cell receptor beta chain is given with its context. The record originates from a study of T cell changes during pregnancy in multiple sclerosis. CDR1 and CDR2 from the germline V gene are MNHEY and SVGAGI. The CDR3 extends over 13 amino acids. Germline trimming cut 2 bases from V and 3 bases from J; bases unmatched to any gene: 0. The table came from immunoSEQ multiplex PCR; TCRdb's copy has only in-frame clones and leaves some out. The sample lists some 20,000 clones, about 88% occurring once. The V gene is TRBV6-5, the J gene TRBJ1-2, with 7 positions matching TRBD1. The sample in question was CD4+ T cells from peripheral blood mononuclear cells, obtained in the first trimester of pregnancy. The clonotype was recovered from a female donor in good health, enrolled as a control in a pregnancy study. The CDR3 DNA sequence: TGTGCCAGCAGTTACGACAGGGACTATGGCTACACCTTC. It yields the protein CASSYDRDYGYTF.